This T cell receptor (beta chain) derives from a study of PD-L1 blockade in urothelial cancer. Time point reported: pretreatment peripheral blood. Germline assignment: CDR1 LGHNA and CDR2 YNFKEQ. V shed 1 base, J shed 3 bases, and the junction held 8 bases outside the gene matches. The CDR3 has 18 amino acids. On this clone itself: Its antigen is unknown.

Broader study findings: In blood at 3 weeks, tumor-associated clones expanded more among patients with durable benefit.

Using immunoSEQ multiplex PCR, the repertoire was profiled, and TCRdb retains in-frame clones only, with some absent. Of 49,000 or so clones in the sample, 86% are singletons; the top ten hold 22%. The TCR comes from a man aged 55 to 69 with urothelial cancer. The genes are TRBV4-2 and TRBJ2-3; 12 bases match TRBD2. The sample in question was PBMCs, obtained around atezolizumab (anti-PD-L1) treatment. CDR3 in DNA: TGTGCCAGCAGCCAAGCGGGGTCTAGCGGGGGGGCGACAGATACGCAGTATTTT. Amino acids: CASSQAGSSGGATDTQYF.